Below are 6 T cell receptor beta chains sequenced from a single sample in a study of T-cell reconstitution after alpha-beta-depleted transplantation in children. Using unique molecular identifiers, the investigators prepared the TCRbeta library. Each CDR3 protein is one row after TCRdb ran MiXCR on the PCR reads. The repertoire holds 190,000 or so distinct CDR3 sequences, with more than 12% as singletons. The sample was PBMCs from the stem cell graft donor, taken from the stem cell graft. All receptors derive from a human donor who donated a stem cell graft to a child with acute lymphoblastic leukemia.

This clonotype has a handful of counts. This chain uses TRBV15 with TRBJ2-7, with D uncertain. The ends were cut back, 0 bases at V and 8 bases at J, with 11 bases in the middle. Looked up from germline, CDR1 is LNHNV and CDR2 is YYDKDF (reference sequence). The CDR3 is 13 residues long. CDR3 DNA sequence: TGTGCCACCAGCAGAGATCGCGGCCGCCAGCAGTACTTC. Protein product: CATSRDRGRQQYF.

This clonotype was seen ten or more times. The gene calls are TRBV20-1 and TRBJ1-1, with 7 bases that match TRBD1. The CDR3 covers 13 residues. CDR1 is DFQATT, CDR2 SNEGSKA, per germline (reference sequence). The V segment lost 7 bases and the J segment 7 bases; nucleotides outside the gene matches: 12. The CDR3 region is CSVPGGVKGEAFF. CDR3 nucleotides: TGCAGTGTCCCAGGGGGGGTGAAGGGTGAAGCTTTCTTT.

This clonotype was seen only a few times. The rearrangement uses TRBV5-5 and TRBJ2-7, with D unclear. Germline CDR1 is SGHKS and CDR2 is YYEKEE (reference sequence). Trimming took 2 bases from V and 1 from J, leaving 7 bases between them. This CDR3 spans 13 amino acids. CDR3 loop: CASSLPRSYEQYF. The CDR3 region has the DNA TGTGCCAGCAGCTTACCGCGTTCCTACGAGCAGTACTTC.

The chain is built from TRBV30 and TRBJ2-5; 7 bases agree with TRBD1. With V trimmed by 2 bases and J by 3 bases, 3 bases remained unmatched. The CDR3 length is 13 residues. Germline CDR1 is GTSNPN and CDR2 is SVGIG (reference sequence). The CDR3 region has the DNA TGTGCCTGGAGTACCGACAGGGAAGAGACCCAGTACTTC. This translates into CAWSTDREETQYF.

Many counts were recorded for this clonotype. A junction boundary mismatches the germline segment, possibly from a read error. The gene calls are TRBV6-1 and TRBJ1-3; D may be TRBD1 (5 bases). Per germline, CDR1 MNHNS and CDR2 SASEGT. The CDR3 runs to 15 residues. The CDR3 bases are TGTGCCAGCACTGAAGGGGCCTTCTCTGGAAACACCATATATTTT. Protein product: CASTEGAFSGNTIYF.

The V call is TRBV7-9, the J call TRBJ2-7; TRBD1 is a possible D gene (5 bases). Germline assignment: CDR1 SEHNR and CDR2 FQNEAQ (reference sequence). The CDR3 length is 14 residues. Trimming left V 5 bases short and J 3 bases short, with 14 bases between. CDR3 sequence reads: CASSHSLQGYEQYF. In DNA form, the CDR3 reads TGTGCCAGCAGCCATTCCTTGCAGGGCTACGAGCAGTACTTC.